This T cell receptor (beta chain) came from a study of preoperative IRX-2 immunotherapy in early breast cancer. Data came from immunoSEQ multiplex PCR; TCRdb stores just in-frame clones and leaves some out. The sample holds tens of thousands of clones, roughly 87% seen once. Treatment: preoperative locoregional IRX-2 cytokine immunotherapy. Preoperative locoregional IRX-2 cytokine immunotherapy was tested in the phase Ib source study. This clone came up once. V shed 2 bases, J shed 5 bases, and the junction held 8 bases outside the gene matches. The CDR3 is 14 amino acids. In germline, CDR1 is GTSNPN, CDR2 SVGIG (reference sequence).

J is TRBJ2-7 and V is TRBV30, with 8 bases lining up with TRBD1. This receptor was taken from a human donor with breast cancer. The material was lymph node tissue, obtained from a patient treated with IRX-2 immunotherapy. DNA of the CDR3: TGTGCCTGGAGTTCCCGACAGGGGTGGGACGAGCAGTACTTC. Translated, it gives CAWSSRQGWDEQYF.